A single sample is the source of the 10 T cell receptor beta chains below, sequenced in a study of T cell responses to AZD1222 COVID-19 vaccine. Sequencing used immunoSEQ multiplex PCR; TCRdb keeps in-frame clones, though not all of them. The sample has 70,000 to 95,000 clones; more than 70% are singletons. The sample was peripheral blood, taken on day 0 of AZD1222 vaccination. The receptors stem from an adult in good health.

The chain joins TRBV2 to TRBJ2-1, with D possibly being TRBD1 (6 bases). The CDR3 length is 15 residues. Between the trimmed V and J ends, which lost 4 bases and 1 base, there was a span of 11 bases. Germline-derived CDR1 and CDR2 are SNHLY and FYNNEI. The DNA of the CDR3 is TGTGCCAGCAGTGGGACAGCTAATTCCTACAATGAGCAGTTCTTC. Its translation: CASSGTANSYNEQFF. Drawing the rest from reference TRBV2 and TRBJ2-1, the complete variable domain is EPEVTQTPSHQVTQMGQEVILRCVPISNHLYFYWYRQILGQKVEFLVSFYNNEISEKSEIFDDQFSVERPDGSNFTLKIRSTKLEDSAMYFCASSGTANSYNEQFFGPGTRLTVL.

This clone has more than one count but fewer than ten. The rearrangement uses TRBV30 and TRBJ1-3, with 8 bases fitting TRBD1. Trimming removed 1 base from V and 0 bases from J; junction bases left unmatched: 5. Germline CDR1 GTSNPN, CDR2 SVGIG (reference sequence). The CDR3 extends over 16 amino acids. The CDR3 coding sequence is TGTGCCTGGAGTGACGCAGGGGGCCGCTCTGGAAACACCATATATTTT. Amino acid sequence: CAWSDAGGRSGNTIYF.

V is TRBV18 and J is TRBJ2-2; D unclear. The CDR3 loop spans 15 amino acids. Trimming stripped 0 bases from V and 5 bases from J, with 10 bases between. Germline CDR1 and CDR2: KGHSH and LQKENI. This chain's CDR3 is CASSPPHRVTGELFF. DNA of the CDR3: TGTGCCAGCTCACCACCTCACCGGGTAACCGGGGAGCTGTTTTTT.

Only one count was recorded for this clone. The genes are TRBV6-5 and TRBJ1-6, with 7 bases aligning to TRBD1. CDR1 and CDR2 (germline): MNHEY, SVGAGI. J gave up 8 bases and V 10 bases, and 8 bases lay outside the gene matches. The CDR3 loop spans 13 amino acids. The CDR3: CATQGYMDSPLHF. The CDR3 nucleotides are TGTGCCACACAGGGGTATATGGATTCACCCCTCCACTTT.

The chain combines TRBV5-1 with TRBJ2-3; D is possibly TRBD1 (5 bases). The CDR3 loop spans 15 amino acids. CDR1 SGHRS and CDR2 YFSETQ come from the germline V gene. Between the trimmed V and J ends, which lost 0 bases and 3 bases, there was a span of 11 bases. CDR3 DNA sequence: TGCGCCAGCAGCTTGGCGAGCAGGGTGACAGATACGCAGTATTTT. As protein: CASSLASRVTDTQYF.

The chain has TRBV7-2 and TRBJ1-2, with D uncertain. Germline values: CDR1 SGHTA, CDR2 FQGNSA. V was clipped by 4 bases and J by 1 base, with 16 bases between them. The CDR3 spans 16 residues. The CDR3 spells CASSSPLGGGNYGYTF. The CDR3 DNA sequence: TGTGCCAGCAGCTCCCCTCTGGGAGGAGGTAACTATGGCTACACCTTC.

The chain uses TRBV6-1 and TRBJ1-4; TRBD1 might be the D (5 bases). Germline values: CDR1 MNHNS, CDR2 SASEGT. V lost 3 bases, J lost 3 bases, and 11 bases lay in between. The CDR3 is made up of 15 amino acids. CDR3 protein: CASSDRDESNEKLFF. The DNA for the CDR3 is TGTGCCAGCAGTGATCGGGACGAGTCTAATGAAAAACTGTTTTTT.

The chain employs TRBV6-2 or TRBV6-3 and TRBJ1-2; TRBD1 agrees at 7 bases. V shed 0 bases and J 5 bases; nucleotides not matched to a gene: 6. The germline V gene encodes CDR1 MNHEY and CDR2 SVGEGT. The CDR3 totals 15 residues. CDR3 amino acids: CASSYSGQDLYGYTF. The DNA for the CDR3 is TGTGCCAGCAGTTACTCCGGACAGGACTTATATGGCTACACCTTC.

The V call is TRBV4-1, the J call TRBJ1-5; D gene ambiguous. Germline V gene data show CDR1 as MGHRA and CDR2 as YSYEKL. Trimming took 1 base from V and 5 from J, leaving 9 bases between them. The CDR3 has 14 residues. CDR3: CASSQVGSYQPQHF. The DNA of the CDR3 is TGCGCCAGCAGCCAAGTTGGGTCTTATCAGCCCCAGCATTTT.

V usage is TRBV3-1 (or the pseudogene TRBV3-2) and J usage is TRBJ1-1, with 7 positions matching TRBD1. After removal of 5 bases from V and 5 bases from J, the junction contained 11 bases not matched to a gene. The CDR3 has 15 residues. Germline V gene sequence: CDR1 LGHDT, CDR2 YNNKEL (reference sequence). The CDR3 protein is CASSTRGGVRTEAFF. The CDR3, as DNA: TGTGCCAGCAGCACTCGAGGGGGCGTCAGGACTGAAGCTTTCTTT.